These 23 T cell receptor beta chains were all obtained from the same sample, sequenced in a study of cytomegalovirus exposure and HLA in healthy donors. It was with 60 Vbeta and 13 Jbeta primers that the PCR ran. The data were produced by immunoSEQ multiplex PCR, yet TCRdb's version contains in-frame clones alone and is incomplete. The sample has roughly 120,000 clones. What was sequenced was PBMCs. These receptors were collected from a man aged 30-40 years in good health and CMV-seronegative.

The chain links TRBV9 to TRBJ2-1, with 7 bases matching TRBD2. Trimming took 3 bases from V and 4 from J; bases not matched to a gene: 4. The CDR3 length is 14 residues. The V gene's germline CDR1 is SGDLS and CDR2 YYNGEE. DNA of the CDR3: TGTGCCAGCAGCGAGCGGGGCACATACAATGAGCAGTTCTTC. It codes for CASSERGTYNEQFF.

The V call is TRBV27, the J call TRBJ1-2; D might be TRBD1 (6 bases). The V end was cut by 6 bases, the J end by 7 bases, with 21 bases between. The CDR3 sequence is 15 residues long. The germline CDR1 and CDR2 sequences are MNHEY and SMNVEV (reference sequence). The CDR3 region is CASSSPGGGGSGYTF. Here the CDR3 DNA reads TGTGCCAGCAGCTCCCCGGGGGGCGGAGGAAGTGGCTACACCTTC.

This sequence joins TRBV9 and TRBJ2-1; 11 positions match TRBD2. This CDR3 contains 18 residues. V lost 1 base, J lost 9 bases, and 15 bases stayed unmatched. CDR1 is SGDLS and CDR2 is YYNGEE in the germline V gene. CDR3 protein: CASSVSLAGGNKAGEQFF. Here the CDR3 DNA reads TGTGCCAGCAGCGTAAGCCTAGCGGGGGGAAACAAGGCGGGTGAGCAGTTCTTC.

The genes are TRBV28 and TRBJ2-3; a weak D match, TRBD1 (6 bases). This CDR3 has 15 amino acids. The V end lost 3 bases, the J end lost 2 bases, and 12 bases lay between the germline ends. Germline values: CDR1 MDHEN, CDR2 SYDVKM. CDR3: CASSLSGASTDTQYF. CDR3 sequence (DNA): TGTGCCAGCAGTTTGTCAGGGGCGTCCACAGATACGCAGTATTTT.

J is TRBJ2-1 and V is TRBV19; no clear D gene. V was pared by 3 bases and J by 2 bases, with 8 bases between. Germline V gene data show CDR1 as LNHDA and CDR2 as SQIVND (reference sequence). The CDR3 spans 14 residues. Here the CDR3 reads CASSIQYTYNEQFF. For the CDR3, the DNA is TGTGCCAGTAGTATCCAATACACCTACAATGAGCAGTTCTTC.

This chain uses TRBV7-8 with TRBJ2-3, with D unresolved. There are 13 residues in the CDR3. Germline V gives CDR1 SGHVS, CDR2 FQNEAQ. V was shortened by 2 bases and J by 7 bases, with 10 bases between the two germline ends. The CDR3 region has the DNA TGTGCCAGCAGCTTACAGGAACGTTATACGCAGTATTTT. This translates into CASSLQERYTQYF. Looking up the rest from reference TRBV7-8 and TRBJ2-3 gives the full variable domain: GAGVSQSPRYKVAKRGQDVALRCDPISGHVSLFWYQQALGQGPEFLTYFQNEAQLDKSGLPSDRFFAERPEGSVSTLKIQRTQQEDSAVYLCASSLQERYTQYFGPGTRLTVL.

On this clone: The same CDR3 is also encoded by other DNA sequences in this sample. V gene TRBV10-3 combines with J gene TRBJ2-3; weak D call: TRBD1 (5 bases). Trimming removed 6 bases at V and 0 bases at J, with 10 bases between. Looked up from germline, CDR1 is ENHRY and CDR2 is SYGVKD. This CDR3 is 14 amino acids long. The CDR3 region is CAISPPGSTDTQYF. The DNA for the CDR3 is TGTGCCATCAGCCCGCCAGGGAGCACAGATACGCAGTATTTT.

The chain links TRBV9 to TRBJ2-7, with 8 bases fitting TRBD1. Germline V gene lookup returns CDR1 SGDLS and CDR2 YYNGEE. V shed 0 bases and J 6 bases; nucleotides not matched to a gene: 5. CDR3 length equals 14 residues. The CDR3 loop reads CASSVDRTGSEQYF. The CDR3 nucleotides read TGTGCCAGCAGCGTAGATCGGACAGGGAGCGAGCAGTACTTC. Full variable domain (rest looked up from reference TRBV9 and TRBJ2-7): DSGVTQTPKHLITATGQRVTLRCSPRSGDLSVYWYQQSLDQGLQFLIQYYNGEERAKGNILERFSAQQFPDLHSELNLSSLELGDSALYFCASSVDRTGSEQYFGPGTRLTVT.

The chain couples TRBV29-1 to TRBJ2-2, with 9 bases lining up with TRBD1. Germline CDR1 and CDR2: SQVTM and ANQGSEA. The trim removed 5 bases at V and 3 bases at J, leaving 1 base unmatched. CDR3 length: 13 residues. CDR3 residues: CSVRTGDTGELFF. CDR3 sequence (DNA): TGCAGCGTTCGGACAGGGGACACCGGGGAGCTGTTTTTT.

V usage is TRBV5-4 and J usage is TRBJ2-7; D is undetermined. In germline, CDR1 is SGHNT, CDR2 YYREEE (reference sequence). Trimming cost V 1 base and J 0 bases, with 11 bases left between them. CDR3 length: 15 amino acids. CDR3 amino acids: CASSLKDGRSYEQYF. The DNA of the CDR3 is TGTGCCAGCAGCTTGAAAGATGGCCGCTCCTACGAGCAGTACTTC. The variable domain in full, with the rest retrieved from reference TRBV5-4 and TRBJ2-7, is ETGVTQSPTHLIKTRGQQVTLRCSSQSGHNTVSWYQQALGQGPQFIFQYYREEENGRGNFPPRFSGLQFPNYSSELNVNALELDDSALYLCASSLKDGRSYEQYFGPGTRLTVT.

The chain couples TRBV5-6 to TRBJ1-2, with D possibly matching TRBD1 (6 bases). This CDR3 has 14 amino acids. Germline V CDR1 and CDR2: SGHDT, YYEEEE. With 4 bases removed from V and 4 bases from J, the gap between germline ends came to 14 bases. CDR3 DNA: TGTGCCAGCAGCCGGGGGGCTGGGAGCTATGGCTACACCTTC. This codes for CASSRGAGSYGYTF.

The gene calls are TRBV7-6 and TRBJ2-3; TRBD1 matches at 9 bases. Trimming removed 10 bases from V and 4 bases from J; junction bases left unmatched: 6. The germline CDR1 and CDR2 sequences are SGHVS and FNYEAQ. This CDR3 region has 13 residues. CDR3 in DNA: TGTGCCATCAAAGACAGGGGGGCAGATACGCAGTATTTT. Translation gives CAIKDRGADTQYF.

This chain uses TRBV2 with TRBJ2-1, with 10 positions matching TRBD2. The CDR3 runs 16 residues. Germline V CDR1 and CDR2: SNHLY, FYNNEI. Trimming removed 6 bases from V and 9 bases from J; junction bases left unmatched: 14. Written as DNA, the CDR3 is TGTGCCAGCAGAGCACAGAGCGGGGGGGCAAGCGGTGAGCAGTTCTTC. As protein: CASRAQSGGASGEQFF.

The CDR3, as DNA: TGTGCCAGCAGTAAGACAGGTCTAACTGAAGCTTTCTTT. Protein: CASSKTGLTEAFF. This chain joins TRBV6-5 and TRBJ1-1; weak D call: TRBD1 (6 bases). This CDR3 has 13 amino acids. Germline CDR1 is MNHEY and CDR2 is SVGAGI. Trimming took 5 bases from V and 5 from J, leaving 12 bases between them.

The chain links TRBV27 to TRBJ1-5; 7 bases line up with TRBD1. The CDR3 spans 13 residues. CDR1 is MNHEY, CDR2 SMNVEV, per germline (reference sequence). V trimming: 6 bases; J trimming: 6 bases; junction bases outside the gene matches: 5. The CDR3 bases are TGTGCCAGCAGCGACAGGGTTTTTCAGCCCCAGCATTTT. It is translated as CASSDRVFQPQHF.

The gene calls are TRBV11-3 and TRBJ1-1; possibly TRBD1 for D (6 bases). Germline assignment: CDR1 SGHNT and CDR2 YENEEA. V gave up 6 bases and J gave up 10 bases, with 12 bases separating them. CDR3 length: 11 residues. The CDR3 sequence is CASSGQGRAFF. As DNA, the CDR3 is TGTGCCAGCAGTGGGCAGGGGAGAGCTTTCTTT. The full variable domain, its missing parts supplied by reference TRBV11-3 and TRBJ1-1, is EAGVVQSPRYKIIEKKQPVAFWCNPISGHNTLYWYLQNLGQGPELLIRYENEEAVDDSQLPKDRFSAERLKGVDSTLKIQPAELGDSAVYLCASSGQGRAFFGQGTRLTVV.

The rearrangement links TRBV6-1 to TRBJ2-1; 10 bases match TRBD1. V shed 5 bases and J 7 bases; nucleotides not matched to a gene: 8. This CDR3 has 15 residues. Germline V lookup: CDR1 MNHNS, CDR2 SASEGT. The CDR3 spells CASSSGTGVKNEQFF. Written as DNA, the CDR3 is TGTGCCAGCAGTTCCGGGACAGGGGTAAAAAATGAGCAGTTCTTC.

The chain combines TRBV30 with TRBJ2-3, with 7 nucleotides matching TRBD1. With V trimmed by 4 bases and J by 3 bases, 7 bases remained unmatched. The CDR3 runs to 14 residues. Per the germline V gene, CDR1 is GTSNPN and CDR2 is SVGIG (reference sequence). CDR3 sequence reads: CAWTTGVGTDTQYF. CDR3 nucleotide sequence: TGTGCCTGGACCACAGGGGTAGGGACAGATACGCAGTATTTT.

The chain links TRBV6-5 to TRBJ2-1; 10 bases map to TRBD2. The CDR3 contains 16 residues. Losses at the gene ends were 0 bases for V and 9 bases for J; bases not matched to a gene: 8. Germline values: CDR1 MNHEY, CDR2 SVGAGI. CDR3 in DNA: TGTGCCAGCAGTTACTCCAGCGGGGGGGCCGCTCTTGAGCAGTTCTTC. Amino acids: CASSYSSGGAALEQFF.

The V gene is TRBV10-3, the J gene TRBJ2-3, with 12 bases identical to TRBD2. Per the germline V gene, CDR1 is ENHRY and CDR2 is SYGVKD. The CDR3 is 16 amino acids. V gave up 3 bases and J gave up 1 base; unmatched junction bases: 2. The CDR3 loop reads CAISERTSGGTDTQYF. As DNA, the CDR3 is TGTGCCATCAGTGAAAGGACTAGCGGGGGCACAGATACGCAGTATTTT.

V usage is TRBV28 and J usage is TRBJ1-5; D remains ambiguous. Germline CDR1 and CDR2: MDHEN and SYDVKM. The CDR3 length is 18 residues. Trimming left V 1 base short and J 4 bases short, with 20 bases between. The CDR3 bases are TGTGCCAGCAGTTTATCTAGGAGGGAAGCGTTCTTAAATCAGCCCCAGCATTTT. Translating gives CASSLSRREAFLNQPQHF.

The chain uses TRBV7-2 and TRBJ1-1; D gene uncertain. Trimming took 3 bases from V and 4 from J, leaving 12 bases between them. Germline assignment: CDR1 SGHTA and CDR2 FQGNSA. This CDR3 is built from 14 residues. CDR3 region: CASSFLASPTEAFF. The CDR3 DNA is TGTGCCAGCAGCTTCCTTGCGAGTCCCACTGAAGCTTTCTTT.

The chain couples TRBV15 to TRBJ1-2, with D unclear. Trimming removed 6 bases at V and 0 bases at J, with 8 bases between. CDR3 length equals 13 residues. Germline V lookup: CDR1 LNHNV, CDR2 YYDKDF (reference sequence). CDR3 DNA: TGTGCCACCAGTTTTCGAGCTAACTATGGCTACACCTTC. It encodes CATSFRANYGYTF.